A selection of T cell receptor beta chains follows, all from one sample in a study of blood T cells in healthy people across ages. TCRdb reprocessed the 5' RACE reads via MiXCR and lists one record per CDR3 protein. Among about 730,000 distinct CDR3 sequences listed, approximately 39% were seen once. The sample comprised blood. Receptors were obtained from a woman aged 55-70 years in good health. Both conserved end residues are part of each CDR3. A D gene is named only where the DNA matches it firmly. Only some rows state a clone size, as once, few, many or a class for expanded clones.

>.|TRBJ1-2|TRBV3-1|.
TGTGCCAGCAGCCAAGATCTTGGCAGAGATGGCTACACCTTC
CASSQDLGRDGYTF
>.|TRBJ2-7|TRBV7-3|TRBD2
TGTGCCAGCAGCACAGCGGGGGTAGAGTACAGTGAGCAGTACTTC
CASSTAGVEYSEQYF
>few|TRBJ2-7|TRBV7-9|.
TGTGCCAGTCGAGAATCTGGGAACTACGAGCAGTACTTC
CASRESGNYEQYF
>.|TRBJ2-1|TRBV7-3|.
TGTGCCAGCAGCTCGGACAGCCAAGAGACCCAGTTCTTC
CASSSDSQETQFF
>.|TRBJ1-1|TRBV7-8|.
TGTGCCAGCAGCCTAAAGACAGAAGGTGAAGCTTTCTTT
CASSLKTEGEAFF
>.|TRBJ1-5|TRBV9|.
TGTGCCAGCAGCGCGGGAGGGGATCCTAGGAATCAGCCCCAGCATTTT
CASSAGGDPRNQPQHF
>.|TRBJ2-3|TRBV6-6|.
TGTGCCAGCAGTTGGGCCGGGGATACGCAGTATTTT
CASSWAGDTQYF
>few|TRBJ2-3|TRBV7-9|.
TGTGCCAGCAGCTCAGCCTCTATCACAGATACGCAGTATTTT
CASSSASITDTQYF
>.|TRBJ2-1|TRBV7-8|TRBD1
TGTGCCAGCAGCTTATCTCCCCAGGGGGTTGGGGAGCAGTTCTTC
CASSLSPQGVGEQFF
>.|TRBJ2-7|TRBV28|TRBD1
TGTGCCAGCAGCAAATCCGGGACAGTCTCCTACGAGCAGTACTTC
CASSKSGTVSYEQYF
>.|TRBJ2-1|TRBV5-1|.
TGCGCCAGCAGCTTGGTGAGGGGGGGCCTTGGTGAGCAGTTCTTC
CASSLVRGGLGEQFF
>few|TRBJ1-2|TRBV2|.
TGTGCCAGCAGTGAAGATGGCAGACATGGCTACACCTTC
CASSEDGRHGYTF
>.|TRBJ1-5|TRBV4-2|.
TGTGCCAGCAGCCAAGACCAGGGCCAGCCCCAGCATTTT
CASSQDQGQPQHF
>.|TRBJ2-7|TRBV12-3/TRBV12-4|TRBD1
TGTGCCAGCAGTTTAGTGGACAGGATAACCTACGAGCAGTACTTC
CASSLVDRITYEQYF
>.|TRBJ2-7|TRBV20-1|TRBD2
TGCAGTGCTAGAGACCCTAGCGGGAGGGTGCGTACCTACGAGCAGTACTTC
CSARDPSGRVRTYEQYF
>few|TRBJ2-3|TRBV4-1|.
TGCGCCAGCAGCCAAGAGGATGCCAGGCGTTGGTCGGATACGCAGTATTTT
CASSQEDARRWSDTQYF
>few|TRBJ2-7|TRBV12-3/TRBV12-4|.
TGTGCCAGCAGCCAAGGGGTGGGACAGCAGTACTTC
CASSQGVGQQYF
>few|TRBJ1-1|TRBV11-2|.
TGTGCCAGCAGCTTGGGTGGCAGGGGACCGTTAGGCACTGAAGCTTTCTTT
CASSLGGRGPLGTEAFF
>few|TRBJ2-7|TRBV20-1|.
TGCAGTGCTAGAGAGGGGATAGGGATAGGCGAGCAGTACTTC
CSAREGIGIGEQYF
>.|TRBJ2-5|TRBV4-3|TRBD1
TGCGCCAGCAGTAAGGTGGGGACAGCTCAAGAGACCCAGTACTTC
CASSKVGTAQETQYF
>once|TRBJ2-5|TRBV6-2/TRBV6-3|TRBD1
TGTGCCAGCAGCCGAGAGGGGACAGGGGGAACATGGTACTTC
CASSREGTGGTWYF
>few|TRBJ2-7|TRBV20-1|.
TGCAGTGCTAGGGGAGGTCTCTACGAGCAGTACTTC
CSARGGLYEQYF
>.|TRBJ2-5|TRBV15|.
TGTGCCACCAGCAGAGATTCAGGGACCCAGTACTTC
CATSRDSGTQYF
>.|TRBJ2-5|TRBV20-1|TRBD2
TGCAGTCGCAGACTAGCGGGAGCCCAAGAGACCCAGTACTTC
CSRRLAGAQETQYF
>.|TRBJ2-3|TRBV28|TRBD1
TGTGCCAGCAGGACCCTCGGACAGGGAGCAGATACGCAGTATTTT
CASRTLGQGADTQYF
>.|TRBJ2-6|TRBV25-1|TRBD1
TGTGCCAGCAGTGAATCGAGACAGGGGTCCCCTGGGGCCAACGTCCTGACTTTC
CASSESRQGSPGANVLTF
>.|TRBJ1-1|TRBV18|.
TGTGCCAGCTCACCCAGGACAGCGGAGAACACTGAAGCTTTCTTT
CASSPRTAENTEAFF
>.|TRBJ2-3|TRBV7-3|.
TGTGCCAGCAGCCTATCTAGCGAAAGCACAGATACGCAGTATTTT
CASSLSSESTDTQYF
>.|TRBJ2-7|TRBV5-1|.
TGCGCCAGCAGCGGGTTTGGGGGGACCACCTACGAGCAGTACTTC
CASSGFGGTTYEQYF
>few|TRBJ1-1|TRBV5-1|TRBD1
TGCGCCAGCAGCTTGGCCAATGGACAGGGGGCAAACACTGAAGCTTTCTTT
CASSLANGQGANTEAFF
>.|TRBJ2-7|TRBV29-1|.
TGCAGCGTTGCGATAAGGACGGGCAGTCGGTACGAGCAGTACTTC
CSVAIRTGSRYEQYF
>few|TRBJ2-7|TRBV9|TRBD1
TGTGCCAGCAGCGCCACGGGACAGACCTACGAGCAGTACTTC
CASSATGQTYEQYF
>once|TRBJ2-1|TRBV5-8|.
TGTGCTAGCAGCTCAGGGACACGGACCAACAATGAGCAGTTCTTC
CASSSGTRTNNEQFF